This T cell receptor (beta chain) is drawn from a study of OX40 agonist ivuxolimab in advanced cancers. Study-wide context: Ivuxolimab, which targeted the costimulatory receptor OX40 (CD134), was an agonistic, fully human IgG2 monoclonal antibody. Prior anti-PD-1, anti-PD-L1 or anti-CTLA-4 therapy was permitted, and checkpoint inhibitors had been received by under 50% of dose-escalation patients. Intravenous ivuxolimab was administered to patients every 2 weeks at six dose levels: 0.01, 0.1, 0.3, 1.5, 3 and 10 mg/kg. Three dose-escalation patients achieved partial responses, one with hepatocellular carcinoma and two with cutaneous melanoma. In the dose-escalation cohort, more than 75% of patients were male, and the mean age was approximately 60 years, with a range of roughly 23 to 85. The purpose of peripheral TCRbeta sequencing was to test whether ivuxolimab changed TCR sequence diversity and led to clonal T-cell expansion. Of the approximately 50 patients in dose escalation, 19 had hepatocellular carcinoma, about 15 had melanoma, 9 had renal cell carcinoma and 9 had head and neck cancer. The paper describes the monotherapy dose-escalation part (N ≈ 49 patients) of the phase I trial of ivuxolimab. Summary of the overall study and its limitations: The antigen specificity of the clonally expanded peripheral T cells was not determined. Clonal expansion of both CD4+ and CD8+ blood T cells was observed from baseline to week 6 at doses 0.1 to 3.0 mg/kg. On average, CD8+ T cells showed more expanded clones than CD4+ T cells after ivuxolimab. Low levels of normalized T-cell clonal expansion were also seen in some nonresponding patients. In the 0.1-3.0 mg/kg groups, partial responders were among the patients with the lowest normalized peripheral clonal expansion, particularly in CD8+ T cells.

Patients with autoimmune disease history or receiving systemic immunosuppression were excluded from the trial. Peripheral blood for TCR sequencing was collected from all dose cohorts at baseline, on cycle 4 day 1, and on cycle 7 day 1. Samples came from an open-label, multicenter, first-in-human phase I dose-escalation trial of ivuxolimab. The trial enrolled adults with locally advanced or metastatic head and neck squamous cell, hepatocellular, melanoma or renal cell carcinoma. Before TCR sequencing, CD4+ T cells and CD8+ T cells were sorted from peripheral blood as separate populations. From cysteine to phenylalanine, the CDR3 is 15 amino acids long. Only the CDR3 part of the read is kept: 45 bases, read in frame from the first base. Compared with germline, V lacks 5 bases and J lacks 5 bases; bases without a gene match: 9. CDR1 and CDR2, per the germline V gene (reference sequence), are LNHDA and SQIVND.

To sequence the TCRbeta CDR3 region, genomic DNA was isolated from the sorted cells. TCRbeta CDR3 regions were sequenced using the immunoSEQ Assay. TCRdb obtained this table from immuneACCESS and retained in-frame rearrangements with V and J assigned. These tables miss some clones; where compared with another copy, unresolved V genes account for less than half of the shortfall, and the remainder is unexplained. Within this sample are fewer than 90,000 clones, with about 85% of them counted one time only. The ten largest clones take up 3.1% of the sample. A note on this clone: It has no known antigen specificity. No per-base quality is available; no much larger clone lies one base away.

This sequence uses TRBV19 and TRBJ1-1; 9 bases in the middle match TRBD1. The sequence was collected from an adult with an advanced solid tumor such as melanoma, head and neck, liver or kidney cancer. The sequences come from CD4+ or CD8+ T cells sorted from blood, collected in a trial of the OX40 agonist ivuxolimab. The DNA sequence is given as TGTGCCAGTAGTTCTGGGACAGGGTCGTGGACTGAAGCTTTCTTT. Its translation is CASSSGTGSWTEAFF.